This T cell receptor beta chain was recovered during a study of control samples from healthy donors and cancer patients. Unmatched junction bases numbered 4, after V lost 4 bases and J lost 5 bases. CDR1 and CDR2 from the germline V gene are LGHDT and YNNKEL (reference sequence). This CDR3 is 13 amino acids long. Produced via immunoSEQ multiplex PCR; TCRdb's table is partial and in-frame only. The sample consists of 20,000 to 25,000 clones, around four fifths of them appearing once. This clonotype was obtained from a man aged 60 to 69 with colorectal cancer. The chain has TRBV3-1 (or the pseudogene TRBV3-2) and TRBJ1-1, with 7 bases matching TRBD1. The sample consisted of PBMCs. The CDR3 region has the DNA TGTGCCAGCAGCCTGACAGGGCTGACTGAAGCTTTCTTT. Translating gives CASSLTGLTEAFF.